These 18 T cell receptor beta chains came from one sample sequenced in a study of shared clonotypes between healthy human individuals. TCRdb keeps only in-frame clones here, not all; method: immunoSEQ multiplex PCR. The table records millions of clones, 85% to 95% of them present only once. The sample consisted of naive CD4+ T cells sorted from blood. Regarding subset: CD45RA+ positively selected. The receptors stem from a man aged 18 to 29 in good health.

This clone has only one observation. The rearrangement links TRBV18 to TRBJ2-3; a possible D gene is TRBD2 (6 bases). From germline, CDR1 is KGHSH and CDR2 LQKENI. There are 15 residues in the CDR3. Trimming removed 3 bases at V and 0 bases at J, with 10 bases between. CDR3: CASSPAGLSTDTQYF. CDR3 sequence (DNA): TGTGCCAGCTCACCGGCGGGGCTTAGCACAGATACGCAGTATTTT.

This clone was counted a few times. This sequence joins TRBV28 and TRBJ1-2; no definite D call. Germline V gives CDR1 MDHEN, CDR2 SYDVKM. Trimming took 5 bases from V and 9 from J, leaving 10 bases between them. The CDR3 is 11 amino acids. The DNA of the CDR3 is TGTGCCAGCAGTCCGCGTCGCCGCTACACCTTC. Translated: CASSPRRRYTF.

V gene TRBV30 combines with J gene TRBJ2-7, with 8 bases lining up with TRBD1. This CDR3 has 12 residues. The germline CDR1 and CDR2 sequences are GTSNPN and SVGIG (reference sequence). Unmatched junction bases numbered 4, after V lost 6 bases and J lost 3 bases. The CDR3 spells CACYRGVYEQYF. The CDR3 coding sequence is TGTGCCTGCTACAGGGGGGTCTACGAGCAGTACTTC.

V gene TRBV28 combines with J gene TRBJ2-3, with 10 bases aligning to TRBD2. The V and J ends lost 1 base and 2 bases, in that order; junction bases with no gene match: 6. The CDR3 runs to 17 residues. Germline V gene sequence: CDR1 MDHEN, CDR2 SYDVKM. CDR3 sequence reads: CASSLFALAGITDTQYF. The CDR3 DNA reads TGTGCCAGCAGTTTATTTGCACTAGCGGGGATCACAGATACGCAGTATTTT. Drawing the rest from reference TRBV28 and TRBJ2-3, the complete variable domain is DVKVTQSSRYLVKRTGEKVFLECVQDMDHENMFWYRQDPGLGLRLIYFSYDVKMKEKGDIPEGYSVSREKKERFSLILESASTNQTSMYLCASSLFALAGITDTQYFGPGTRLTVL.

The chain has TRBV30 and TRBJ1-1, with 9 bases fitting TRBD1. The CDR3 totals 13 residues. Trimming at V came to 4 bases and at J to 5 bases, leaving 5 bases not matched to a gene. The germline V gene has CDR1 GTSNPN and CDR2 SVGIG (reference sequence). The CDR3 here is CAWTGQGPTEAFF. CDR3 bases: TGTGCCTGGACGGGACAGGGACCAACTGAAGCTTTCTTT.

V gene TRBV28 combines with J gene TRBJ1-2; D may be TRBD1 (5 bases). Deletions cut 4 bases from V and 7 bases from J, with 16 bases between. Germline CDR1 and CDR2: MDHEN and SYDVKM. The CDR3 loop spans 14 amino acids. CDR3 protein: CASSSQTGLSGYTF. DNA of the CDR3: TGTGCCAGCAGTTCTCAAACAGGCTTGAGTGGCTACACCTTC.

V usage is TRBV6-5 and J usage is TRBJ1-2; D ambiguous. Between the trimmed V and J ends, which lost 6 bases and 4 bases, there was a span of 12 bases. CDR1 and CDR2 from the germline V gene are MNHEY and SVGAGI. There are 13 residues in the CDR3. The CDR3 loop reads CASRSVRAYGYTF. CDR3 DNA: TGTGCCAGCAGATCTGTTAGGGCCTATGGCTACACCTTC.

This sequence joins TRBV9 and TRBJ2-5; 13 nucleotides line up with TRBD2. V was clipped by 2 bases and J by 7 bases; unmatched bases: 5. The germline V gene encodes CDR1 SGDLS and CDR2 YYNGEE. The CDR3 loop spans 15 amino acids. CDR3 nucleotide sequence: TGTGCCAGCAGCGTCGGGACTAGCGGGACAGTGACCCAGTACTTC. Its translation: CASSVGTSGTVTQYF.

V gene TRBV6-5 combines with J gene TRBJ2-7; tentative D call: TRBD2 (7 bases). With 7 bases removed from V and 0 bases from J, the gap between germline ends came to 13 bases. The CDR3 totals 14 residues. The germline gives CDR1 MNHEY, CDR2 SVGAGI. CDR3 DNA: TGTGCCAGCACCGAGGGGGGGGCCTCCTACGAGCAGTACTTC. Translation gives CASTEGGASYEQYF.

The chain combines TRBV2 with TRBJ1-1; D call uncertain. The V end was cut by 5 bases, the J end by 0 bases, with 10 bases between. The CDR3 contains 14 residues. CDR1 is SNHLY and CDR2 is FYNNEI in the germline V gene. The CDR3 region is CASSSDILNTEAFF. CDR3 DNA sequence: TGTGCCAGCAGTTCTGACATACTGAACACTGAAGCTTTCTTT.

In this sample, this clone turned up once. The same CDR3 arises from other DNA sequences in this sample as well. The chain recombines TRBV5-1 with TRBJ2-1, with 8 positions matching TRBD2. The CDR3 is 15 residues long. CDR1 is SGHRS and CDR2 is YFSETQ in the germline V gene. The trim removed 4 bases at V and 0 bases at J, leaving 3 bases unmatched. The CDR3 DNA is TGCGCCAGCAGCACCAGCGGGAGCTCCTACAATGAGCAGTTCTTC. Translated: CASSTSGSSYNEQFF.

The V call is TRBV5-4, the J call TRBJ2-2; 9 nucleotides agree with TRBD2. This CDR3 comprises 18 residues. V shed 3 bases, J shed 7 bases, and the junction held 16 bases outside the gene matches. Per germline, CDR1 SGHNT and CDR2 YYREEE (reference sequence). The CDR3 loop reads CASSWDRAGGPLVGELFF. As DNA, the CDR3 is TGTGCCAGCAGCTGGGACCGGGCGGGAGGGCCTTTGGTCGGGGAGCTGTTTTTT.

As concerns this clone: The same CDR3 is also encoded by other DNA sequences in this sample. The V and J genes are TRBV18 and TRBJ2-2; 8 positions match TRBD1. Trimming cost V 3 bases and J 1 base; bases outside gene matches: 4. The CDR3 runs to 16 residues. Germline-derived CDR1 and CDR2 are KGHSH and LQKENI. The CDR3 DNA is TGTGCCAGCTCACCCCGACAGGGGCTGAACACCGGGGAGCTGTTTTTT. Its translation is CASSPRQGLNTGELFF. Drawing the rest from reference TRBV18 and TRBJ2-2, the complete variable domain is NAGVMQNPRHLVRRRGQEARLRCSPMKGHSHVYWYRQLPEEGLKFMVYLQKENIIDESGMPKERFSAEFPKEGPSILRIQQVVRGDSAAYFCASSPRQGLNTGELFFGEGSRLTVL.

The J gene is TRBJ2-5, the V gene TRBV7-2, with 7 positions matching TRBD2. Trimming removed 5 bases from V and 4 bases from J; junction bases left unmatched: 13. Germline assignment: CDR1 SGHTA and CDR2 FQGNSA. The CDR3 sequence is 16 residues long. The CDR3 is CASSPTRGSGGETQYF. For the CDR3, the DNA is TGTGCCAGCAGCCCCACTCGCGGGAGTGGGGGAGAGACCCAGTACTTC.

The chain combines TRBV4-1 with TRBJ1-3; D not resolved. The CDR3 contains 13 residues. Germline V gene lookup returns CDR1 MGHRA and CDR2 YSYEKL. The V end was cut by 0 bases, the J end by 4 bases, with 4 bases between. This chain's CDR3 is CASSQDSGNTIYF. The CDR3 DNA is TGCGCCAGCAGCCAAGATTCAGGAAACACCATATATTTT.

The chain is built from TRBV7-8 and TRBJ2-5; 11 bases are shared with TRBD1. CDR1 is SGHVS and CDR2 is FQNEAQ in the germline V gene. The length of the CDR3 is 16 residues. Trimming removed 8 bases from V and 5 bases from J; junction bases left unmatched: 13. The CDR3 bases are TGTGCCAGCTCCCCCCGGACAGGGGGCCTCGGGGAGACCCAGTACTTC. It codes for CASSPRTGGLGETQYF.

V usage is TRBV6-1 and J usage is TRBJ2-7, with D possibly TRBD1 on 8 matching bases. Germline CDR1 is MNHNS and CDR2 is SASEGT. V gave up 6 bases and J gave up 2 bases, with 14 bases separating them. The CDR3 consists of 14 residues. The CDR3, as DNA: TGTGCCAGCAGCCGAGCGGGACAGGCCTACGAGCAGTACTTC. Protein product: CASSRAGQAYEQYF.

This chain connects TRBV9 to TRBJ2-3; D gene ambiguous. V was trimmed by 5 bases and J by 3 bases, leaving 7 bases between them. Germline assignment: CDR1 SGDLS and CDR2 YYNGEE. The CDR3 is made up of 12 amino acids. The CDR3 nucleotides read TGTGCCAGCAGTCCCCAGACAGATACGCAGTATTTT. Its protein is CASSPQTDTQYF.